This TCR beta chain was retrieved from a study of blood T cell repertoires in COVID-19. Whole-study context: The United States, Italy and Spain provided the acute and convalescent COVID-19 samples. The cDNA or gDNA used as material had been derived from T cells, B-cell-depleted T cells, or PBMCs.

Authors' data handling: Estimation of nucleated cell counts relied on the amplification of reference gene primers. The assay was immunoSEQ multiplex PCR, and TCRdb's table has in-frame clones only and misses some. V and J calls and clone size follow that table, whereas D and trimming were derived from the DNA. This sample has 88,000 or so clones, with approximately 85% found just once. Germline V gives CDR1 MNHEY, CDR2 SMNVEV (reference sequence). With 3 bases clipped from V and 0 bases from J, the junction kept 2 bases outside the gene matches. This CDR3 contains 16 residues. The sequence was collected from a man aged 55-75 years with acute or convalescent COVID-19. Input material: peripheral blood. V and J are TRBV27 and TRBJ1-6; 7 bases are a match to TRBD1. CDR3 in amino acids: CASSFGQASYNSPLHF. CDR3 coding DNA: TGTGCCAGCAGTTTTGGACAGGCCTCCTATAATTCACCCCTCCACTTT.